This is a list of T cell receptor beta chains from one sample in a study of cytomegalovirus exposure and HLA in healthy donors. Profiled with immunoSEQ multiplex PCR; TCRdb holds only in-frame clones, not every one. Among about 200,000 clones listed, roughly three quarters were seen once. The source material was PBMCs. All receptors come from a male donor in good health and CMV-seropositive. CDR3s include the opening cysteine and the closing phenylalanine or tryptophan. A D gene is named only where the DNA matches it firmly. Where a row states a size, it is once, few, many or the class of an expanded clone; other rows omit it.

cdr3_aa,cdr3_nt,j_call,v_call,d_call,clone_size
CASRAPGGLHEQYF,TGTGCCAGCAGGGCGCCTGGAGGGCTCCACGAGCAGTACTTC,TRBJ2-7,TRBV6-5,-,-
CASSRQGGYGYTF,TGTGCCAGCAGTCGACAGGGCGGCTATGGCTACACCTTC,TRBJ1-2,TRBV27,TRBD1,-
CASSPDSYSGNTIYF,TGTGCCAGCAGCCCGGACAGTTACTCTGGAAACACCATATATTTT,TRBJ1-3,TRBV7-3,-,few
CASSQAGQFF,TGCGCCAGCAGCCAAGCAGGGCAGTTCTTC,TRBJ2-1,TRBV4-3,-,few
CASSEVPAGTYNEQFF,TGTGCCAGCAGTGAAGTCCCAGCGGGGACATACAATGAGCAGTTCTTC,TRBJ2-1,TRBV2,-,-
CAISWGGASNQPQHF,TGTGCCATCAGTTGGGGGGGGGCTAGCAATCAGCCCCAGCATTTT,TRBJ1-5,TRBV10-3,-,-
CASSEYVADYSNQPQHF,TGTGCCAGCAGTGAGTATGTGGCGGACTACAGCAATCAGCCCCAGCATTTT,TRBJ1-5,TRBV6-4,-,-
CASSIGQNQPQHF,TGTGCCAGCAGCATTGGACAGAATCAGCCCCAGCATTTT,TRBJ1-5,TRBV7-3,-,-
CARSSPTAGYTF,TGTGCCAGAAGCTCTCCCACAGCTGGCTACACCTTC,TRBJ1-2,TRBV5-3,-,-
CASSPGTGELFF,TGTGCCAGCAGCCCAGGAACCGGGGAGCTGTTTTTT,TRBJ2-2,TRBV4-2,-,-
CASRPPLADTQYF,TGTGCCAGCAGACCACCTCTAGCGGATACGCAGTATTTT,TRBJ2-3,TRBV7-9,-,-
CASSLEVTGMGEQYF,TGCGCCAGCAGCTTGGAAGTGACAGGGATGGGGGAGCAGTACTTC,TRBJ2-7,TRBV5-1,TRBD1,-
CASSPYRGIYTF,TGTGCCAGCAGTCCATACAGGGGAATCTACACCTTC,TRBJ1-2,TRBV6-5,TRBD1,-
CASSVASDWTEKLFF,TGTGCCAGCAGCGTAGCTAGCGATTGGACTGAAAAACTGTTTTTT,TRBJ1-4,TRBV9,-,-
CASSVEASGGPDTQYF,TGTGCCAGCAGCGTAGAAGCTAGCGGGGGCCCAGATACGCAGTATTTT,TRBJ2-3,TRBV9,TRBD2,-
CASRAGQTQYF,TGTGCCAGCAGGGCAGGGCAGACCCAGTACTTC,TRBJ2-5,TRBV6-1,-,-
CARRTTSDHEQFF,TGTGCCAGGAGAACAACTAGCGACCATGAGCAGTTCTTC,TRBJ2-1,TRBV2,TRBD2,once
CASSLSSLAGGDEQFF,TGTGCCAGCAGCTTATCCTCCCTAGCGGGGGGTGATGAGCAGTTCTTC,TRBJ2-1,TRBV11-2,TRBD2,-
CASHWDSEKLFF,TGTGCCAGTCACTGGGACAGCGAAAAACTGTTTTTT,TRBJ1-4,TRBV2,TRBD1,-
CASSFPSGRNEQFF,TGTGCCAGCAGCTTTCCTAGCGGGAGGAATGAGCAGTTCTTC,TRBJ2-1,TRBV7-3,TRBD2,-
CASSIQRADRGYTEAFF,TGTGCCAGCTCTATACAACGTGCCGACAGGGGTTACACTGAAGCTTTCTTT,TRBJ1-1,TRBV18,TRBD1,-
CASSDPISFWRGGTDTQYF,TGTGCCAGCAGTGACCCCATTTCCTTCTGGCGGGGGGGTACAGATACGCAGTATTTT,TRBJ2-3,TRBV27,TRBD2,-
CASRGVASEQYF,TGCGCCAGCCGCGGGGTTGCAAGCGAGCAGTACTTC,TRBJ2-7,TRBV5-1,-,-
CASRGANYGYTF,TGTGCCAGCAGAGGGGCTAACTATGGCTACACCTTC,TRBJ1-2,TRBV2,-,once
CSVEGSGYYNEQFF,TGCAGCGTTGAGGGTAGCGGGTACTACAATGAGCAGTTCTTC,TRBJ2-1,TRBV29-1,TRBD2,-
CASSYGVGSSGNTIYF,TGTGCCAGCAGTTACGGGGTGGGGAGCTCTGGAAACACCATATATTTT,TRBJ1-3,TRBV6-6,-,-
CASSLDTLAGGLRGTGELFF,TGTGCCAGCAGCTTAGATACCCTAGCGGGGGGGCTACGTGGCACCGGGGAGCTGTTTTTT,TRBJ2-2,TRBV11-2,TRBD2,-
CASSPIRGQGPTDTQYF,TGTGCCAGCAGCCCTATACGGGGACAGGGTCCCACAGATACGCAGTATTTT,TRBJ2-3,TRBV28,TRBD1,-
CASSAGMNTEAFF,TGTGCCAGCAGTGCAGGCATGAACACTGAAGCTTTCTTT,TRBJ1-1,TRBV28,-,-
CASSMGDRGPQPQHF,TGTGCCAGTAGTATGGGCGACAGGGGGCCTCAGCCCCAGCATTTT,TRBJ1-5,TRBV19,TRBD1,-
CATSASGRGDHQPQHF,TGTGCCACTTCAGCCTCCGGACGGGGAGATCATCAGCCCCAGCATTTT,TRBJ1-5,TRBV5-4,-,few
CASSQGNREGTGELFF,TGCGCCAGCAGCCAAGGAAACAGGGAGGGAACCGGGGAGCTGTTTTTT,TRBJ2-2,TRBV4-3,-,-
CASSYSRSSEQYF,TGTGCCAGCAGTTACTCGCGGTCTTCCGAGCAGTACTTC,TRBJ2-7,TRBV6-5,-,-
CASSKGQGLANQPQHF,TGTGCCAGCTCGAAGGGACAGGGGTTGGCCAATCAGCCCCAGCATTTT,TRBJ1-5,TRBV18,TRBD1,-
CASSLAGREKLFF,TGTGCCAGCAGCTTGGCCGGGAGGGAAAAACTGTTTTTT,TRBJ1-4,TRBV5-4,-,few
CASSPGGSGTDTQYF,TGTGCCAGCAGTCCCGGGGGTTCAGGGACGGATACGCAGTATTTT,TRBJ2-3,TRBV7-3,-,-
CAAVVFGGYYGYTF,TGTGCCGCCGTGGTTTTCGGGGGATACTATGGCTACACCTTC,TRBJ1-2,TRBV15,-,once
CASSPNGARIQETQYF,TGTGCCAGCAGCCCAAATGGAGCACGGATCCAAGAGACCCAGTACTTC,TRBJ2-5,TRBV7-2,-,-
CASFGLSSYTF,TGTGCCAGCTTCGGACTGTCTAGCTACACCTTC,TRBJ1-2,TRBV2,-,-
CASSLGRQNEQFF,TGTGCCAGCAGCTTAGGTAGACAGAATGAGCAGTTCTTC,TRBJ2-1,TRBV7-3,-,-
CASSPEGETQYF,TGTGCCAGCAGCCCAGAGGGAGAGACCCAGTACTTC,TRBJ2-5,TRBV7-6,-,-
CASILRRLAGGELFF,TGTGCCAGCATCCTCCGACGGCTAGCGGGAGGGGAGCTGTTTTTT,TRBJ2-2,TRBV11-2,TRBD2,once
CASSAGQGAYEQYF,TGTGCCAGCAGTGCGGGACAGGGGGCGTACGAGCAGTACTTC,TRBJ2-7,TRBV2,TRBD1,-
CASSLSATGESGYTF,TGTGCCAGCTCCTTAAGCGCTACAGGGGAAAGTGGCTACACCTTC,TRBJ1-2,TRBV18,TRBD1,-
CASSYSALAGHNEQFF,TGTGCCAGCAGTTACTCGGCGCTAGCGGGCCACAATGAGCAGTTCTTC,TRBJ2-1,TRBV6-6,TRBD2,-